The 30 T cell receptor beta chains listed next were all sequenced from one sample in a study of brain T cells in children with intractable seizures. Assay: immunoSEQ multiplex PCR; the TCRdb copy retains only in-frame clones and omits some. The sample consists of around 340,000 clones, more than 85% of them appearing once. Time point here: blood from clinic visit 5 months post-surgery; TSC patient then seizure free. Source: peripheral blood, taken less than 6 months after surgery. The receptors shown here come from a boy less than two years old with tuberous sclerosis and intractable seizures.

V is TRBV27 and J is TRBJ2-5; no clear D gene. Germline V gene lookup returns CDR1 MNHEY and CDR2 SMNVEV (reference sequence). This CDR3 spans 13 amino acids. Between the trimmed V and J ends, which lost 3 bases and 2 bases, there was a span of 7 bases. CDR3 nucleotides: TGTGCCAGCAGTTTGGCCCCTCAAGAGACCCAGTACTTC. Residues: CASSLAPQETQYF.

The chain employs TRBV27 and TRBJ2-7; possibly TRBD1 or TRBD2 for D (5 bases each). The CDR3 length is 13 residues. Germline V CDR1 and CDR2: MNHEY, SMNVEV (reference sequence). Between the trimmed V and J ends, which lost 11 bases and 2 bases, there was a span of 16 bases. This chain's CDR3 is CAAGATSTYEQYF. DNA for the CDR3: TGTGCCGCCGGGGCGACTTCAACCTACGAGCAGTACTTC.

The chain has TRBV19 and TRBJ2-7, with 8 bases fitting TRBD1. Germline V gene lookup returns CDR1 LNHDA and CDR2 SQIVND (reference sequence). V shed 1 base, J shed 2 bases, and the junction held 1 base outside the gene matches. This CDR3 has 14 residues. The CDR3 protein is CASSIAQGAYEQYF. The CDR3 DNA is TGTGCCAGTAGTATAGCACAGGGGGCCTACGAGCAGTACTTC.

The V call is TRBV4-1, the J call TRBJ2-1, with D unclear. The V end was cut by 1 base, the J end by 12 bases, with 16 bases between. Germline loops: CDR1 MGHRA, CDR2 YSYEKL. This CDR3 is 14 amino acids long. The CDR3 reads CASSQVGDVMGQFF. For the CDR3, the DNA is TGCGCCAGCAGCCAAGTAGGAGACGTAATGGGGCAGTTCTTC.

This chain uses TRBV6-5 with TRBJ1-1; D might be TRBD1 (6 bases). The CDR3 length is 16 residues. The V gene lost 4 bases and the J gene lost 4 bases, with 19 bases spanning the gap. Per the germline V gene, CDR1 is MNHEY and CDR2 is SVGAGI. The CDR3 DNA reads as TGTGCCAGCAGTTTCCCCTATACAGGGCCGGGCACTGAAGCTTTCTTT. It encodes CASSFPYTGPGTEAFF.

The chain links TRBV4-1 to TRBJ2-7; TRBD1 aligns across 12 bases. J was trimmed by 5 bases and V by 2 bases; bases with no gene match: 4. CDR3 length: 15 amino acids. Germline loops: CDR1 MGHRA, CDR2 YSYEKL. In nucleotides, the CDR3 is TGCGCCAGCAGCCAAACCGGGACAGGGGGCGACGAGCAGTACTTC. Amino acid sequence: CASSQTGTGGDEQYF.

The rearrangement joins TRBV6-1 to TRBJ1-3; D is ambiguous. Germline-derived CDR1 and CDR2 are MNHNS and SASEGT. This CDR3 has 16 amino acids. Trimming removed 1 base at V and 1 base at J, with 11 bases between. Here the CDR3 DNA reads TGTGCCAGCAGTGAAGTTAGTTGGTATTCTGGAAACACCATATATTTT. Amino acids: CASSEVSWYSGNTIYF.

The CDR3 DNA follows: TGTGCCAGTAGTATAGCCCTCGGACAGGGCGCCTATGGCTACACCTTC. This sequence encodes CASSIALGQGAYGYTF. The rearrangement links TRBV19 to TRBJ1-2; 8 positions match TRBD1. The CDR3 length is 16 residues. V trimming: 1 base; J trimming: 4 bases; junction bases outside the gene matches: 8. Per the germline V gene, CDR1 is LNHDA and CDR2 is SQIVND (reference sequence).

The V gene is TRBV11-3, the J gene TRBJ2-5; maybe TRBD2 (6 bases). The CDR3 is 15 residues long. CDR1 is SGHNT, CDR2 YENEEA, per germline. V lost 1 base and J 2 bases, leaving 11 bases between the germline ends. CDR3 residues: CASSLGRGRQETQYF. The CDR3 DNA reads TGTGCCAGCAGCTTAGGGCGGGGTCGGCAAGAGACCCAGTACTTC.

The chain joins TRBV5-4 to TRBJ2-3; TRBD1 matches 10 bases. Per the germline V gene, CDR1 is SGHNT and CDR2 is YYREEE (reference sequence). V was clipped by 0 bases and J by 0 bases; unmatched bases: 10. The CDR3 is 19 amino acids. The CDR3 loop reads CASSLVGTGVPYSTDTQYF. The DNA for the CDR3 is TGTGCCAGCAGCTTGGTGGGGACAGGGGTACCATATAGCACAGATACGCAGTATTTT.

The count of this clone is one. The rearrangement uses TRBV7-9 and TRBJ1-2; the D is unclear. CDR3 size: 16 residues. V was pared by 3 bases and J by 4 bases, with 18 bases between. Germline CDR1 is SEHNR and CDR2 is FQNEAQ (reference sequence). CDR3 residues: CASSFAPGPGSYGYTF. The CDR3 nucleotides are TGTGCCAGCAGCTTCGCACCGGGCCCAGGAAGCTATGGCTACACCTTC.

This rearrangement joins TRBV20-1 to TRBJ1-2, with TRBD1 matching over 7 bases. The CDR3 totals 18 residues. Unmatched junction bases numbered 17, after V lost 3 bases and J lost 1 base. In germline, CDR1 is DFQATT, CDR2 SNEGSKA (reference sequence). DNA of the CDR3: TGCAGTGCTAGTCTCTGGGGAGGGGGCGCATCTGGTAACTATGGCTACACCTTC. Translation: CSASLWGGGASGNYGYTF.

In its sample, this clone was seen a few times. The gene calls are TRBV7-2 and TRBJ1-3, with D hard to call. This CDR3 is built from 14 residues. The germline V gene has CDR1 SGHTA and CDR2 FQGNSA. Trimming stripped 3 bases from V and 1 base from J, with 7 bases between. CDR3 amino acids: CASSLGLSGNTIYF. In DNA, the CDR3 is TGTGCCAGCAGCTTGGGCCTATCTGGAAACACCATATATTTT.

The V gene is TRBV19, the J gene TRBJ2-1; D not resolved. V was shortened by 6 bases and J by 5 bases, with 8 bases between the two germline ends. The germline V gene has CDR1 LNHDA and CDR2 SQIVND (reference sequence). The CDR3 covers 12 residues. In DNA form, the CDR3 reads TGTGCCAGTAGCAGTTACAACAATGAGCAGTTCTTC. Its protein product is CASSSYNNEQFF. Based on the CDR3 plus reference TRBV19 and TRBJ2-1, the full variable domain is DGGITQSPKYLFRKEGQNVTLSCEQNLNHDAMYWYRQDPGQGLRLIYYSQIVNDFQKGDIAEGYSVSREKKESFPLTVTSAQKNPTAFYLCASSSYNNEQFFGPGTRLTVL.

V usage is TRBV6-2 or TRBV6-3 and J usage is TRBJ2-5; 9 bases line up with TRBD2. Germline CDR1 is MNHEY and CDR2 is SVGEGT. V lost 6 bases, J lost 5 bases, and 13 bases stayed unmatched. This CDR3 is built from 16 residues. The chain's CDR3 is CASSLTGLAADETQYF. The CDR3 region has the DNA TGTGCCAGCAGCTTAACGGGACTAGCTGCCGATGAGACCCAGTACTTC.

The table lists this clone with a count of one. The rearrangement joins TRBV7-2 to TRBJ2-7; D remains unclear. In germline, CDR1 is SGHTA, CDR2 FQGNSA. CDR3 length equals 13 residues. V gave up 3 bases and J gave up 2 bases, with 8 bases separating them. The CDR3 loop reads CASSFAGTYEQYF. CDR3 DNA: TGTGCCAGCAGCTTTGCCGGTACCTACGAGCAGTACTTC.

The chain couples TRBV27 to TRBJ2-1; TRBD2 matches 12 bases. The CDR3 runs to 15 residues. Germline assignment: CDR1 MNHEY and CDR2 SMNVEV (reference sequence). V lost 3 bases to trimming and J lost 9 bases; unmatched junction nucleotides: 6. The CDR3: CASSFASGRVIEQFF. The CDR3 region has the DNA TGTGCCAGCAGTTTCGCTAGCGGGAGGGTTATTGAGCAGTTCTTC.

The chain couples TRBV2 to TRBJ1-2; D not certain. V lost 5 bases and J lost 5, with 6 bases in between. This CDR3 contains 11 residues. Germline V gives CDR1 SNHLY, CDR2 FYNNEI. In DNA, the CDR3 is TGTGCCAGCAGTTCCGGGTATGGCTACACCTTC. Encoded protein: CASSSGYGYTF.

In nucleotides, the CDR3 is TGTGCCAGCAGTGATGCGGGGGCGGAGACTGAAGCTTTCTTT. Amino acid sequence: CASSDAGAETEAFF. The genes are TRBV2 and TRBJ1-1; D possibly corresponds to TRBD1 (6 bases). Germline loops: CDR1 SNHLY, CDR2 FYNNEI. The CDR3 has 14 amino acids. With 3 bases removed from V and 5 bases from J, the gap between germline ends came to 13 bases.

The V and J genes are TRBV29-1 and TRBJ1-2; D not resolved. The CDR3 consists of 17 residues. The germline CDR1 and CDR2 sequences are SQVTM and ANQGSEA. Deletions cut 0 bases from V and 1 base from J, with 18 bases between. CDR3 protein: CSVEDHEGGQFNYGYTF. In nucleotides, the CDR3 is TGCAGCGTTGAAGACCACGAGGGCGGCCAGTTTAACTATGGCTACACCTTC.

CDR3 residues: CSVETGSRGYGYTF. The CDR3 nucleotides read TGCAGCGTTGAAACAGGGTCGCGGGGCTATGGCTACACCTTC. The chain couples TRBV29-1 to TRBJ1-2, with D possibly matching TRBD1 (6 bases). CDR1 is SQVTM and CDR2 is ANQGSEA in the germline V gene. The CDR3 runs to 14 residues. V was cut by 2 bases and J by 4 bases, with 14 bases left in between.

The V gene is TRBV7-9, the J gene TRBJ2-7, with D possibly being TRBD1 or TRBD2 (5 bases each). Germline V lookup: CDR1 SEHNR, CDR2 FQNEAQ (reference sequence). This CDR3 has 17 amino acids. V was trimmed by 5 bases and J by 7 bases, leaving 27 bases between them. The CDR3 sequence: CASSDNRVGTGVREQYF. CDR3 in DNA: TGTGCCAGCAGCGATAACCGCGTCGGGACCGGGGTGAGGGAGCAGTACTTC.

This clone has only a few counts. This rearrangement joins TRBV6-5 to TRBJ1-1; possibly TRBD1 for D (5 bases). The CDR3 runs 14 residues. Trimming removed 2 bases from V and 3 bases from J, with 10 bases in between. Germline CDR1 MNHEY, CDR2 SVGAGI. Here the CDR3 reads CASSYTGAYTEAFF. CDR3 coding DNA: TGTGCCAGCAGTTACACTGGGGCCTACACTGAAGCTTTCTTT.

The chain is built from TRBV6-5 and TRBJ1-2; D unresolved. Between the trimmed V and J ends, which lost 6 bases and 4 bases, there was a span of 3 bases. CDR1 is MNHEY and CDR2 is SVGAGI in the germline V gene. This CDR3 has 10 residues. The CDR3 DNA follows: TGTGCCAGCAGGGCCTATGGCTACACCTTC. This translates into CASRAYGYTF.

This rearrangement joins TRBV13 to TRBJ2-2; no clear D gene. The germline V gene has CDR1 PRHDT and CDR2 FYEKMQ (reference sequence). This CDR3 comprises 13 residues. Trimming took 6 bases from V and 1 from J, leaving 6 bases between them. As DNA, the CDR3 is TGTGCCAGCAGGCAGCTGAACACCGGGGAGCTGTTTTTT. Protein: CASRQLNTGELFF.

V is TRBV30 and J is TRBJ2-5; D remains unclear. The CDR3 loop spans 15 amino acids. Trimming cost V 0 bases and J 7 bases, with 18 bases left between them. CDR1 is GTSNPN and CDR2 is SVGIG in the germline V gene (reference sequence). The CDR3 region is CAWSVLLRDLGTQYF. CDR3 bases: TGTGCCTGGAGTGTTTTGCTCAGAGACTTGGGGACCCAGTACTTC.

Written as DNA, the CDR3 is TGTGCCAGCAGCGTACTAGCGAGCTCCTACAATGAGCAGTTCTTC. Translated: CASSVLASSYNEQFF. This rearrangement joins TRBV9 to TRBJ2-1; a possible D gene is TRBD2 (6 bases). V was clipped by 1 base and J by 0 bases, with 8 bases between them. This CDR3 spans 15 amino acids. Germline-derived CDR1 and CDR2 are SGDLS and YYNGEE.

The table lists this clone with a count of one. The J gene is TRBJ1-1, the V gene TRBV24-1, with 7 bases identical to TRBD1. CDR1 KGHDR and CDR2 SFDVKD come from the germline V gene. The CDR3 runs 13 residues. J gave up 4 bases and V 9 bases, and 7 bases lay outside the gene matches. The CDR3 DNA sequence: TGTGCCACCGAAACAGGGGACGGCACTGAAGCTTTCTTT. The encoded protein is CATETGDGTEAFF.

This chain joins TRBV7-2 and TRBJ1-1, with no clear D. The germline V gene has CDR1 SGHTA and CDR2 FQGNSA. V lost 1 base and J lost 2, with 8 bases in between. The CDR3 loop spans 14 amino acids. The CDR3 here is CASSLDPGNTEAFF. CDR3 in DNA: TGTGCCAGCAGCTTAGATCCGGGAAACACTGAAGCTTTCTTT.

The chain couples TRBV2 to TRBJ1-2; no firm D call. CDR1 is SNHLY and CDR2 is FYNNEI in the germline V gene. The CDR3 spans 10 residues. The V end was cut by 7 bases, the J end by 5 bases, with 5 bases between. The CDR3 loop reads CASKEYGYTF. The CDR3 DNA follows: TGTGCCAGCAAGGAGTATGGCTACACCTTC.